This T cell receptor (beta chain) was observed in a study of blood T cell repertoires in COVID-19. Study details: Collection of acute and convalescent COVID-19 samples took place in the United States, Italy and Spain.

The CDR3 runs 16 residues. Trimming stripped 4 bases from V and 4 bases from J, with 16 bases between. CDR1 LNHDA and CDR2 SQIVND come from the germline V gene (reference sequence). Authors' analysis steps: Scientists estimated how many nucleated cells there were by amplifying reference gene primers. Libraries were prepared by immunoSEQ multiplex PCR; TCRdb keeps only in-frame clonotypes and omits some of them. D and trimming come from the DNA, and the V and J calls and clone size come from that table. The data hold 100,000 to 150,000 clones, with almost 80% observed a single time. The sample was peripheral blood. The TCR originated in a human donor in a cohort sampled during active COVID-19. This chain connects TRBV19 to TRBJ1-4; TRBD1 might be the D (6 bases). The DNA for the CDR3 is TGTGCCAGTAGTACCCGGCGGGGGCAGCTTAATGAAAAACTGTTTTTT. Translating it yields CASSTRRGQLNEKLFF.